The 23 T cell receptor beta chains reported below all come from one sample, sequenced in a study of blood T cell repertoires in COVID-19. Profiled with immunoSEQ multiplex PCR; TCRdb holds only in-frame clones, not every one. The repertoire holds around 130,000 clones, with roughly 80% as singletons. The sequenced sample was peripheral blood. These receptors were taken from a human donor in a cohort sampled during active COVID-19.

The chain carries TRBV6-5 and TRBJ2-5; 9 bases are a match to TRBD1. Germline V gives CDR1 MNHEY, CDR2 SVGAGI. V gave up 6 bases and J gave up 8 bases; unmatched junction bases: 10. This CDR3 spans 14 amino acids. CDR3 sequence: CASRRPGQGVTQYF. CDR3 DNA sequence: TGTGCCAGCAGAAGACCGGGACAGGGAGTCACCCAGTACTTC.

The rearrangement uses TRBV7-2 and TRBJ1-1; perhaps TRBD1 as D (5 bases). The CDR3 is 13 amino acids. V was shortened by 1 base and J by 6 bases, with 9 bases between the two germline ends. Germline CDR1 reads SGHTA; CDR2 reads FQGNSA. In DNA, the CDR3 is TGTGCCAGCAGCTTAGACAGGTGGGCTGAAGCTTTCTTT. Protein product: CASSLDRWAEAFF.

This rearrangement joins TRBV6-5 to TRBJ2-7; TRBD1 aligns across 10 bases. The CDR3 contains 15 residues. CDR1 and CDR2 (germline): MNHEY, SVGAGI. Trimming cost V 7 bases and J 5 bases; bases outside gene matches: 11. The CDR3 DNA sequence: TGTGCCAGCACCTCAAGGACAGGGGGGGGCCACGAGCAGTACTTC. As protein: CASTSRTGGGHEQYF.

This chain joins TRBV6-6 and TRBJ1-2; D unclear. The V gene lost 5 bases and the J gene lost 2 bases, with 12 bases spanning the gap. Germline V gene lookup returns CDR1 MNHNY and CDR2 SVGAGI (reference sequence). The CDR3 contains 14 residues. The DNA of the CDR3 is TGTGCCAGCAGTCCCGAGGATCTCAACTATGGCTACACCTTC. Translating it yields CASSPEDLNYGYTF.

The genes are TRBV4-1 and TRBJ2-3; 7 positions match TRBD2. Germline CDR1 is MGHRA and CDR2 is YSYEKL. The CDR3 is 16 amino acids. V was clipped by 5 bases and J by 0 bases; unmatched bases: 8. CDR3 in DNA: TGCGCCAGCAGCTCGCAGCGGGGTGGAAGCACAGATACGCAGTATTTT. It translates to CASSSQRGGSTDTQYF.

This chain links TRBV19 with TRBJ1-6; tentatively, D is TRBD1 (5 bases). The CDR3 runs to 12 residues. Trimming pared 7 bases from V and 6 bases from J, leaving 7 bases between. The germline V gene has CDR1 LNHDA and CDR2 SQIVND (reference sequence). The CDR3 region has the DNA TGTGCCAGTATCGGGGGTAATTCACCCCTCCACTTT. Residues: CASIGGNSPLHF. The full variable domain, rest sourced from reference TRBV19 and TRBJ1-6, is DGGITQSPKYLFRKEGQNVTLSCEQNLNHDAMYWYRQDPGQGLRLIYYSQIVNDFQKGDIAEGYSVSREKKESFPLTVTSAQKNPTAFYLCASIGGNSPLHFGNGTRLTVT.

The sample holds a few counts of this clone. The J gene is TRBJ1-1, the V gene TRBV7-2, with D perhaps TRBD1 (5 bases). V dropped 5 bases and J dropped 7 bases, with 14 bases sitting between them. This CDR3 comprises 13 residues. Germline V gives CDR1 SGHTA, CDR2 FQGNSA. The CDR3 DNA is TGTGCCAGCAGCCCGTACTTCGGGGGTGAAGCTTTCTTT. Encoded protein: CASSPYFGGEAFF.

V is TRBV4-1 and J is TRBJ2-2; TRBD2 agrees at 11 bases. V lost 1 base, J lost 0 bases, and 7 bases stayed unmatched. The CDR3 totals 19 residues. In germline, CDR1 is MGHRA, CDR2 YSYEKL. The CDR3 DNA is TGCGCCAGCAGCCAAGCCTCCCTAGCGGGGGGCGCGAACACCGGGGAGCTGTTTTTT. It codes for CASSQASLAGGANTGELFF.

This clone turned up a few times. V is TRBV9 and J is TRBJ1-6; D is unresolved. CDR1 SGDLS and CDR2 YYNGEE come from the germline V gene. V lost 0 bases to trimming and J lost 5 bases, with 6 bases between them. This CDR3 is built from 14 residues. The CDR3 sequence is CASSVETDNSPLHF. DNA for the CDR3: TGTGCCAGCAGCGTAGAAACGGATAATTCACCCCTCCACTTT.

This clone is a singleton in its sample. The chain links TRBV27 to TRBJ1-1; TRBD1 aligns across 7 bases. The CDR3 has 15 residues. V trimming: 5 bases; J trimming: 3 bases; junction bases outside the gene matches: 9. CDR1 is MNHEY and CDR2 is SMNVEV in the germline V gene (reference sequence). CDR3 DNA sequence: TGTGCCAGCAGTCCCCTGCAGGGGGTCTACACTGAAGCTTTCTTT. Its protein product is CASSPLQGVYTEAFF.

This rearrangement joins TRBV11-2 to TRBJ2-7; 9 nucleotides match TRBD2. Germline values: CDR1 SGHAT, CDR2 FQNNGV. CDR3 length: 14 residues. J was trimmed by 0 bases and V by 6 bases; bases with no gene match: 3. CDR3 in amino acids: CASRYSGGSYEQYF. As DNA, the CDR3 is TGTGCCAGCAGATATAGCGGGGGCTCCTACGAGCAGTACTTC.

The gene calls are TRBV6-5 and TRBJ2-7; TRBD1 agrees at 7 bases. The CDR3 is made up of 13 amino acids. The ends lost 5 bases at V and 7 bases at J; junction bases unmatched: 8. CDR1 and CDR2 (germline): MNHEY, SVGAGI. The CDR3 nucleotides are TGTGCCAGCAGTCGGACAGGCGACAATGAGCAGTACTTC. Amino acid sequence: CASSRTGDNEQYF.

This chain joins TRBV11-2 and TRBJ2-5; 11 nucleotides line up with TRBD2. The ends lost 2 bases at V and 2 bases at J; junction bases unmatched: 4. The germline V gene has CDR1 SGHAT and CDR2 FQNNGV. The CDR3 spans 16 residues. In DNA form, the CDR3 reads TGTGCCAGCAGCTTAACTAGCGGGGGCATACAAGAGACCCAGTACTTC. Protein product: CASSLTSGGIQETQYF.

The rearrangement links TRBV11-2 to TRBJ1-4, with D hard to call. Germline values: CDR1 SGHAT, CDR2 FQNNGV. The V gene lost 2 bases and the J gene lost 3 bases, with 13 bases spanning the gap. This CDR3 spans 16 amino acids. CDR3 loop: CASSLTSLTANEKLFF. CDR3 bases: TGTGCCAGCAGCTTAACGAGCCTAACAGCTAATGAAAAACTGTTTTTT.

The chain links TRBV6-6 to TRBJ1-4, with D possibly matching TRBD1 (5 bases). This CDR3 has 15 amino acids. CDR1 and CDR2 (germline): MNHNY, SVGAGI (reference sequence). Between the trimmed V and J ends, which lost 4 bases and 0 bases, there was a span of 9 bases. CDR3 nucleotides: TGTGCCAGCAGTTTGCGGACATCAACTAATGAAAAACTGTTTTTT. It encodes CASSLRTSTNEKLFF.

The rearrangement joins TRBV27 to TRBJ2-1, with TRBD2 as a possible D gene (7 bases). V was clipped by 7 bases and J by 9 bases, with 16 bases between them. Germline loops: CDR1 MNHEY, CDR2 SMNVEV (reference sequence). The CDR3 spans 13 residues. As DNA, the CDR3 is TGTGCCAGCACCCAAAGGGGGGGTAGTGAGCAGTTCTTC. This translates into CASTQRGGSEQFF.

This clone was counted between two and nine times. This chain joins TRBV5-1 and TRBJ1-4; D unresolved. This CDR3 has 12 residues. Looked up from germline, CDR1 is SGHRS and CDR2 is YFSETQ. V gave up 7 bases and J gave up 7 bases, with 11 bases separating them. The CDR3 sequence: CASRLSGEKLFF. The CDR3 nucleotides are TGCGCCAGCCGGTTATCCGGTGAAAAACTGTTTTTT.

To note about this clone: The sample contains more than one DNA sequence encoding this CDR3. This chain uses TRBV6-5 with TRBJ1-1; the match to TRBD1 covers 7 bases. The CDR3 is 12 residues long. V dropped 8 bases and J dropped 5; count of bases not matched to a gene: 5. Per the germline V gene, CDR1 is MNHEY and CDR2 is SVGAGI. CDR3 amino acids: CASYRGETEAFF. CDR3 nucleotide sequence: TGTGCCAGCTACAGGGGAGAGACTGAAGCTTTCTTT.

The V call is TRBV18, the J call TRBJ1-6; no clear D gene. The V gene's germline CDR1 is KGHSH and CDR2 LQKENI. The CDR3 is made up of 16 amino acids. Between the trimmed V and J ends, which lost 0 bases and 1 base, there was a span of 7 bases. The CDR3 protein is CASSPPWSSYNSPLHF. As DNA, the CDR3 is TGTGCCAGCTCACCACCATGGAGTTCCTATAATTCACCCCTCCACTTT.

The chain couples TRBV4-1 to TRBJ2-1, with 8 bases fitting TRBD2. Germline trimming cut 5 bases from V and 7 bases from J; bases unmatched to any gene: 13. The CDR3 covers 16 residues. Germline CDR1 reads MGHRA; CDR2 reads YSYEKL. The CDR3 is CASSLGRGAYGNEQFF. Here the CDR3 DNA reads TGCGCCAGCAGCTTAGGGCGGGGGGCGTACGGGAATGAGCAGTTCTTC.

The chain joins TRBV6-5 to TRBJ1-1; weak D call: TRBD1 (5 bases). V lost 3 bases and J 11 bases, leaving 13 bases between the germline ends. The CDR3 has 12 residues. The germline CDR1 and CDR2 sequences are MNHEY and SVGAGI. The CDR3 DNA reads TGTGCCAGCAGTTATAAAGGGGCAGTGGCTTTCTTT. Amino acids: CASSYKGAVAFF.

CDR3 loop: CASNAGGAYEQYF. The CDR3 nucleotides are TGCGCCAGCAACGCAGGGGGAGCCTACGAGCAGTACTTC. The chain carries TRBV10-1 and TRBJ2-7; TRBD1 matches at 7 bases. This CDR3 has 13 residues. Germline values: CDR1 WNHNN, CDR2 SYGVQD (reference sequence). J lost 2 bases, V lost 7 bases, and 5 bases had no gene match.

This clone has a single count. The rearrangement uses TRBV6-4 and TRBJ2-3; 10 nucleotides line up with TRBD1. V was clipped by 2 bases and J by 3 bases; unmatched bases: 5. Germline assignment: CDR1 MRHNA and CDR2 SNTAGT. The CDR3 runs 16 residues. CDR3 loop: CASSDRGGQGTDTQYF. CDR3 bases: TGTGCCAGCAGTGACCGAGGGGGACAGGGGACAGATACGCAGTATTTT.